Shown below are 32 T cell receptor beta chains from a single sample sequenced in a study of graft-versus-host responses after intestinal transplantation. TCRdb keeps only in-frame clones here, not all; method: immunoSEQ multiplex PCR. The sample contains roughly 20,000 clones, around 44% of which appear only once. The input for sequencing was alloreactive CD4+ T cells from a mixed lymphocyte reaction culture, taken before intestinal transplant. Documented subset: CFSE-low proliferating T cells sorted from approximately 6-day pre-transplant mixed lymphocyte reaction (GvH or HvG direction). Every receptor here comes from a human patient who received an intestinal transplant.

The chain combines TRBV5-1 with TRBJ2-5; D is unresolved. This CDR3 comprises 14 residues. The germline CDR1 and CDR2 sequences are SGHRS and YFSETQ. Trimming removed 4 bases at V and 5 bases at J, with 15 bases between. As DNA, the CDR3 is TGCGCCAGCAGCGGCGGTGAAGATACGGAGACCCAGTACTTC. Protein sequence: CASSGGEDTETQYF.

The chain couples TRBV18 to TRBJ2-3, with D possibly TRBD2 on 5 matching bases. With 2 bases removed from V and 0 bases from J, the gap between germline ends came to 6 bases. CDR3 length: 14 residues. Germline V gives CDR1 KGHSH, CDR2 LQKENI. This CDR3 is CASSPGLSTDTQYF. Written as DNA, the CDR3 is TGTGCCAGCTCACCAGGACTGAGCACAGATACGCAGTATTTT.

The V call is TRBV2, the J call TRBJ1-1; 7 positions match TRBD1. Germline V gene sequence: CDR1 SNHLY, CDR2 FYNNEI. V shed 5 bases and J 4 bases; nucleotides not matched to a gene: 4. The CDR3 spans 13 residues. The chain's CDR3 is CASSIGGFTEAFF. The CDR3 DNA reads TGTGCCAGCAGTATAGGGGGCTTCACTGAAGCTTTCTTT.

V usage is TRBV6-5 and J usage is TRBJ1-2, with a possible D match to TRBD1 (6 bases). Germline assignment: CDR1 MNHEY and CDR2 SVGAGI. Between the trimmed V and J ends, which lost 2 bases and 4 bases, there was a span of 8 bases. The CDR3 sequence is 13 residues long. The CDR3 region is CASSYTGTYGYTF. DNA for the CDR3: TGTGCCAGCAGTTACACAGGGACCTATGGCTACACCTTC.

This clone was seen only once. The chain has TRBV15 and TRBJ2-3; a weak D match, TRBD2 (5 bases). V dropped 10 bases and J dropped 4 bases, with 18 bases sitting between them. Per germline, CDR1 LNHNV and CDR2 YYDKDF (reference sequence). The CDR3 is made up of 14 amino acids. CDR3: CAIATGFLADTQYF. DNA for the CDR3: TGTGCCATCGCTACGGGGTTTTTGGCAGATACGCAGTATTTT.

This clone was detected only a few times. The CDR3 spells CASSLGQGLNQPQHF. CDR3 in DNA: TGCGCCAGCAGCTTGGGGCAGGGACTGAATCAGCCCCAGCATTTT. V gene TRBV5-1 combines with J gene TRBJ1-5; D possibly corresponds to TRBD1 (5 bases). This CDR3 comprises 15 residues. V lost 0 bases and J lost 4, with 11 bases in between. Germline lookup yields CDR1 SGHRS and CDR2 YFSETQ.

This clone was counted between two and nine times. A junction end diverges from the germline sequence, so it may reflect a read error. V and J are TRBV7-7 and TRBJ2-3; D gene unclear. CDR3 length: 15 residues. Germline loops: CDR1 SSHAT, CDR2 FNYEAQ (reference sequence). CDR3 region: CASSLGLRFTDTQYF. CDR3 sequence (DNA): TGTGCTAGCAGCTTAGGGCTCAGGTTCACAGATACGCAGTATTTT.

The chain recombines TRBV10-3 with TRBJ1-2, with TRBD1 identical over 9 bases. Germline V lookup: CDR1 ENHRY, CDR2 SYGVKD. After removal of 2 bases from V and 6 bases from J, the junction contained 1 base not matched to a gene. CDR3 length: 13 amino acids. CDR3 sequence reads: CAISERTGDGYTF. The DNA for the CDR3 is TGTGCCATCAGTGAGCGGACAGGGGATGGCTACACCTTC.

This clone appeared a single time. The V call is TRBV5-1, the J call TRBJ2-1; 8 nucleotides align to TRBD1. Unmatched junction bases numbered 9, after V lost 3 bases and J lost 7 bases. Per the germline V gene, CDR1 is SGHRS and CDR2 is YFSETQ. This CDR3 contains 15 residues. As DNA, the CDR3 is TGCGCCAGCAGCTCTTGGACCGGGACAGGTAATGAGCAGTTCTTC. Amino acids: CASSSWTGTGNEQFF.

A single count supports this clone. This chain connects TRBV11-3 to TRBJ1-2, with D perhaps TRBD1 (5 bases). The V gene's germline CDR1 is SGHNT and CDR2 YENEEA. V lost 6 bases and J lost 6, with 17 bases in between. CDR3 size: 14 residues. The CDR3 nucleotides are TGTGCCAGCAGAAAAATCCAGGGTTATAATGGCTACACCTTC. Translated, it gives CASRKIQGYNGYTF.

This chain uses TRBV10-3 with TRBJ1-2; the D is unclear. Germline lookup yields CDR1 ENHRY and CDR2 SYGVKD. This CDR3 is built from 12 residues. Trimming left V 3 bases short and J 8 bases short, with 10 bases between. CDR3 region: CAISDIFGGYTF. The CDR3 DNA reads TGTGCCATCAGTGACATTTTCGGGGGCTACACCTTC.

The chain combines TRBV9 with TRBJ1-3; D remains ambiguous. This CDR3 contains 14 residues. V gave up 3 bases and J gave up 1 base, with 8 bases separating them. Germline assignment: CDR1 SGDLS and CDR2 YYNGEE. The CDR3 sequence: CASSAIASGNTIYF. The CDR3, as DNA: TGTGCCAGCAGCGCAATAGCTTCTGGAAACACCATATATTTT.

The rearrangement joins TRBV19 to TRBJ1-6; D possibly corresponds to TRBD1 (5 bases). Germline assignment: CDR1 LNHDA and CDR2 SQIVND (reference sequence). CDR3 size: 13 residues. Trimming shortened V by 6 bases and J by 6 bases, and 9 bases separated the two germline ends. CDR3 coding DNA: TGTGCCAGTAGCCAGGGTCTTAATTCACCCCTCCACTTT. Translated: CASSQGLNSPLHF. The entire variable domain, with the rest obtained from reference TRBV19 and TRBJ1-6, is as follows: DGGITQSPKYLFRKEGQNVTLSCEQNLNHDAMYWYRQDPGQGLRLIYYSQIVNDFQKGDIAEGYSVSREKKESFPLTVTSAQKNPTAFYLCASSQGLNSPLHFGNGTRLTVT.

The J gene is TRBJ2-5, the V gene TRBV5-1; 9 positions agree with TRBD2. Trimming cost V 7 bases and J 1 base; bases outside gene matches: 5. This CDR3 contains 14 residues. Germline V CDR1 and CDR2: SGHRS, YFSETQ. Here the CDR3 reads CASASGGPQETQYF. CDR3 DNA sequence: TGCGCCAGCGCAAGCGGGGGGCCCCAAGAGACCCAGTACTTC.

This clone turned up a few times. CDR3 nucleotide sequence: TGCGCCAGCAGTGAGTCGACAGGACTAGCGGGGGTCGGCAATGAGCAGTTCTTC. It is translated as CASSESTGLAGVGNEQFF. The chain carries TRBV10-1 and TRBJ2-1; TRBD2 aligns across 13 bases. CDR1 is WNHNN and CDR2 is SYGVQD in the germline V gene (reference sequence). This CDR3 spans 18 amino acids. J was trimmed by 6 bases and V by 0 bases; bases with no gene match: 8.

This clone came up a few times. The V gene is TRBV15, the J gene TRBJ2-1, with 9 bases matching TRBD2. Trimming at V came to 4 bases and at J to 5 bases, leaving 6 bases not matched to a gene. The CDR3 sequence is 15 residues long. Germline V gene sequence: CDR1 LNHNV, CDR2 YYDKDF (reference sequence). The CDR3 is CATSTRLADNNEQFF. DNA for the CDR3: TGTGCCACCAGCACCCGACTAGCGGACAACAATGAGCAGTTCTTC.

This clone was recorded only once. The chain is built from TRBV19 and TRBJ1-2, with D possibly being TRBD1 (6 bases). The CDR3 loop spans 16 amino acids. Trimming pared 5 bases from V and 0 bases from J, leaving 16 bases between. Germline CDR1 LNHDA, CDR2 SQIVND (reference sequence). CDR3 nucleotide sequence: TGTGCCAGTAGTCCTCATACCGGGACACCTAACTATGGCTACACCTTC. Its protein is CASSPHTGTPNYGYTF.

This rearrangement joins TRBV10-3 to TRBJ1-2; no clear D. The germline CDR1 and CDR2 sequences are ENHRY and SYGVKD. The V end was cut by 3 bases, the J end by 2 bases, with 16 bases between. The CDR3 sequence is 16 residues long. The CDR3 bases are TGTGCCATCAGTGAAGGACCCGGCGGGGTGAACTATGGCTACACCTTC. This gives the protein CAISEGPGGVNYGYTF.

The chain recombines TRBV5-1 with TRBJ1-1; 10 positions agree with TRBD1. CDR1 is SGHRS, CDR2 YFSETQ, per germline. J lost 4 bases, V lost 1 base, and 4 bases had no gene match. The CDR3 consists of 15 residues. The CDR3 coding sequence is TGCGCCAGCAGCTTGTCCGGGACAGGGGCCACTGAAGCTTTCTTT. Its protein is CASSLSGTGATEAFF. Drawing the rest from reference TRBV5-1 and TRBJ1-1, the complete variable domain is KAGVTQTPRYLIKTRGQQVTLSCSPISGHRSVSWYQQTPGQGLQFLFEYFSETQRNKGNFPGRFSGRQFSNSRSEMNVSTLELGDSALYLCASSLSGTGATEAFFGQGTRLTVV.

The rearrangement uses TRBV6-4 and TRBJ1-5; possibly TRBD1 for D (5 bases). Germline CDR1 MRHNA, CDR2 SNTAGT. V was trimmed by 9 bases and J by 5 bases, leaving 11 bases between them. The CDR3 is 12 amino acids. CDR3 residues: CARKGNDQPQHF. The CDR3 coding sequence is TGTGCCAGAAAGGGGAACGATCAGCCCCAGCATTTT.

CDR3 sequence: CASSLAGRGNSPLHF. The CDR3 DNA is TGCGCCAGCAGCTTGGCCGGCAGGGGTAATTCACCCCTCCACTTT. The J gene is TRBJ1-6, the V gene TRBV5-1, with a possible D match to TRBD1 (6 bases). There are 15 residues in the CDR3. V was clipped by 0 bases and J by 6 bases, with 10 bases between them. Germline CDR1 and CDR2: SGHRS and YFSETQ.

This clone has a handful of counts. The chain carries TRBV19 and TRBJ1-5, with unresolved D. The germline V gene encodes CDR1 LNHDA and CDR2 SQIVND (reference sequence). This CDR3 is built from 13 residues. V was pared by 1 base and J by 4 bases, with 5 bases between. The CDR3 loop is CASSIARNQPQHF. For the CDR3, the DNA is TGTGCCAGTAGTATAGCCAGGAATCAGCCCCAGCATTTT. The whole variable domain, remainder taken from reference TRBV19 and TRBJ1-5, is DGGITQSPKYLFRKEGQNVTLSCEQNLNHDAMYWYRQDPGQGLRLIYYSQIVNDFQKGDIAEGYSVSREKKESFPLTVTSAQKNPTAFYLCASSIARNQPQHFGDGTRLSIL.

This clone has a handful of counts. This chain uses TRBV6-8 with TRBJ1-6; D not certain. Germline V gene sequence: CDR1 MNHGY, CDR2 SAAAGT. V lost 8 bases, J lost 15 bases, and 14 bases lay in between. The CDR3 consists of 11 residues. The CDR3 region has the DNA TGTGCCAGCGGTGTCGTTGCGCGCCTCCACTTT. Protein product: CASGVVARLHF.

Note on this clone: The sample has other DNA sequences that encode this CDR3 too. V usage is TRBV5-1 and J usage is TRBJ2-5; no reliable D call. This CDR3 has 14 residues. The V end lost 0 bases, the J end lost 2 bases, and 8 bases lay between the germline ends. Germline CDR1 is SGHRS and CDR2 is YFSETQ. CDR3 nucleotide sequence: TGCGCCAGCAGCTTGGCCGCCGGGCAAGAGACCCAGTACTTC. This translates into CASSLAAGQETQYF.

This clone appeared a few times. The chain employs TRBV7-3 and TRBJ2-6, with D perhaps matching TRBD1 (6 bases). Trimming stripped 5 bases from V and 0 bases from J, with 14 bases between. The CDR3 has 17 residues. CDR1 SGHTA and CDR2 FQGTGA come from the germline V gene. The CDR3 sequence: CASSTGPGDSGANVLTF. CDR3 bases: TGTGCCAGCAGCACTGGGCCAGGGGACTCTGGGGCCAACGTCCTGACTTTC.

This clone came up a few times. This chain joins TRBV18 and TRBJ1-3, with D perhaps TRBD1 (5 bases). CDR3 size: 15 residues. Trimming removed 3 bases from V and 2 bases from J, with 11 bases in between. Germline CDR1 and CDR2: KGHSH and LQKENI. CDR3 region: CASSPTDSPGNTIYF. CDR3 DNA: TGTGCCAGCTCACCGACCGACAGTCCTGGAAACACCATATATTTT.

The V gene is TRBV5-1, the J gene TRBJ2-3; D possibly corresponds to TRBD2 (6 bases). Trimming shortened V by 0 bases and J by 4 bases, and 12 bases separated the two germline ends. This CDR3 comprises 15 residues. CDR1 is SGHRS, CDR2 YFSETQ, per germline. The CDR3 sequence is CASSLGLGGADTQYF. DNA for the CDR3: TGCGCCAGCAGCTTGGGACTAGGTGGGGCAGATACGCAGTATTTT.

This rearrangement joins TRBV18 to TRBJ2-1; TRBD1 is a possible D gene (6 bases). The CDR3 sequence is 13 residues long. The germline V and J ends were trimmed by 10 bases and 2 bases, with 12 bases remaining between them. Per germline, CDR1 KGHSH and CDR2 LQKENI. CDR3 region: CATNRVAYNEQFF. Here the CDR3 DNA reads TGTGCCACCAACAGGGTGGCCTACAATGAGCAGTTCTTC.

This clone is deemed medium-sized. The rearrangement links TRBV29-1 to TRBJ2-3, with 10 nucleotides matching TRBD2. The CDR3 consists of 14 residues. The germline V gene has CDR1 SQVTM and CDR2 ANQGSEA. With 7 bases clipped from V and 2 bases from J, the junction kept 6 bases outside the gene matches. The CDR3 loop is CSAGTSVTTDTQYF. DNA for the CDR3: TGCAGCGCTGGGACTAGCGTAACCACAGATACGCAGTATTTT.

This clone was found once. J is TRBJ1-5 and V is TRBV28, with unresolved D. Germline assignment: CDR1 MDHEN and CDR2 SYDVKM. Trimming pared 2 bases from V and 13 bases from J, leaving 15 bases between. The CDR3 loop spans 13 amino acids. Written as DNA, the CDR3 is TGTGCCAGCAGTTTAAGTACGTCGGGTGCTCAGCATTTT. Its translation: CASSLSTSGAQHF.

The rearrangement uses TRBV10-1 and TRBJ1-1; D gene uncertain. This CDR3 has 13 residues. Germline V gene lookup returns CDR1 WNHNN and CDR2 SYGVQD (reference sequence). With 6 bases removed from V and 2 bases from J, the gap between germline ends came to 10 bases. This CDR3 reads CASRDGLNTEAFF. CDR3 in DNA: TGCGCCAGCAGGGATGGACTAAACACTGAAGCTTTCTTT.

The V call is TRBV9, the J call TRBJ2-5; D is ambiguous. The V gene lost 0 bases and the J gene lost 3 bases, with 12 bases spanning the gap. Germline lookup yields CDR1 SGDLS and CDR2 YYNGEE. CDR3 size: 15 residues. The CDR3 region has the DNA TGTGCCAGCAGCGTAGGAGTGGTTTTCAAAGAGACCCAGTACTTC. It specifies CASSVGVVFKETQYF.